This entry describes one TCR beta chain. As yet, its antigen is unknown. A fixed DNA input of roughly 0.35 ug was used per bulk PBMC sample. TCRdb's table, derived via immunoSEQ multiplex PCR, lists solely in-frame clones and lacks some. The sample gives 25,000 to 30,000 clones, roughly 88% of which show up once; 10% to 13% is in the top ten. The time point denotes: week 3, after first cycle of checkpoint inhibitor. Disease control meant complete response, partial response or stable disease at 12 weeks. Trimming left V 4 bases short and J 0 bases short, with 13 bases between. The CDR3 runs to 15 residues. CDR1 SGHRS and CDR2 YFSETQ come from the germline V gene. This sample was included in a study of blood T cell dynamics during melanoma immunotherapy. Looking at the study overall: First-line therapy was either pembrolizumab or nivolumab with ipilimumab for metastatic melanoma.

Study results and limitations: Disease-control patients' PBMC repertoires became either more clonal or more diverse at W3.

Sequenced material: blood, taken from a patient treated with checkpoint blockade. This chain joins TRBV5-1 and TRBJ2-5; TRBD2 might be the D (5 bases). The source is a human donor with melanoma. CDR3: CASSLERDNQETQYF. The CDR3 nucleotides are TGCGCCAGCAGCCTCGAGAGGGATAACCAAGAGACCCAGTACTTC.